This T cell receptor beta chain came from a study of T cells in Graves' hyperthyroidism and ophthalmopathy (dated by TCRdb to the late 2010s). At the level of the whole study: Peripheral blood was collected at initial diagnosis, before any treatment. For training and testing, the 80 to 100 patients in the discovery cohort were randomly divided in a 7:3 ratio. Once sampling was done, hyperthyroidism patients were given methimazole at a starting dose of 30 mg daily, whereas ophthalmopathy patients were given high-dose intravenous methylprednisolone. According to the paper, TCR Vbeta CDR3 sequencing was carried out on some 140 peripheral blood samples, which came from around 43 ophthalmopathy, 70 to 80 hyperthyroidism and roughly 17 progressor patients. Thyroid tissue and blood T-cell repertoires from six Graves' hyperthyroidism patients were also compared in the study. Prospective prediction of ophthalmopathy was tested in an independent validation cohort of under 20 hyperthyroidism patients and 15 to 17 patients who later progressed to ophthalmopathy. To identify distinguishing TCR V-J signatures, a discovery cohort of 90 to 100 patients was used, comprising fewer than 45 with Graves' ophthalmopathy and some 57 with stable Graves' hyperthyroidism.

Graves' hyperthyroidism was defined as stable when no progression to ophthalmopathy occurred over 18 months of follow-up. Hyperthyroidism patients were newly diagnosed, had a disease duration of under 2 months, and were aged 18 to 65 years. Any patient with an uncontrolled infection, another autoimmune disease, pregnancy or lactation was excluded. Diagnoses were based on clinical symptoms, serum thyroxine and TRAb, thyroid ultrasound and orbital computed tomography. PBMCs were separated from roughly 10 ml of fresh peripheral blood using Ficoll-Paque density gradient centrifugation. Trizol reagent was used to extract total RNA, and RNA quality was then checked on an Agilent 2100 Bioanalyzer. Including the terminal cysteine and phenylalanine, the CDR3 comprises 14 residues. Of the read, only the CDR3 DNA is kept; its 42 bases are in frame from base 1. CDR1 and CDR2 are read off the germline V gene (reference sequence) as SGHNT and YYREEE. V and J are truncated by 4 bases and 2 bases respectively, leaving an intervening sequence of 12 bases.

TCR beta CDR3 regions were amplified from RNA transcripts. For the first round of RT-PCR on the TCR CDR3, the HTBI primer set was used together with the Qiagen OneStep RT-PCR kit. The libraries were constructed in a second round of multiplex PCR and then size-selected and purified. Libraries were sequenced paired-end with 100 bp reads on an Illumina HiSeq2000. Per the original workflow: SOAPnuke was used to process the raw data, throwing out any read that contained adapters or uncalled bases, had a mean Phred below 15, or lacked an exact constant-primer or identifier match. High-quality paired reads were merged with COPE v1.2.5, and unique nucleotide sequences were defined as clonotypes. MiTCR v1.1 was used to align the clonotypes against IMGT TRBV, TRBD and TRBJ reference segments. The analysis was restricted to V-J combinations with a frequency above 0.0001, which together covered 99.2% of the repertoires. The TCS score was defined as F50 (clonal expansion) divided by E x V (chaos), with BLOSUM62-based TCRdist calculated between CDR3 peptides within each V-J. Welch's t-statistics and random forest reduced fewer than 550 V-J features to 13, which were used in a naive Bayes classifier (R e1071). The public sequencing data were trimmed at Q25 with fastp and processed into clonotypes with MiXCR by TCRdb, which kept only in-frame beta chains. CDR3 protein duplicates are merged, each entry listing the most common genes and DNA. TCRdb, rather than the study authors, made the V and J calls. Here the sample has about 290,000 distinct CDR3 sequences; roughly 15% occur a single time. Of the sample, roughly 7.9% is held by the ten largest clones.

This clonotype was observed many times. Its recognized antigen is unknown. No base quality values were provided; no much bigger clone lies one nucleotide off. On the study overall, not on this receptor specifically: A 13 V-J signature model separated ophthalmopathy from stable hyperthyroidism, with around 90% sensitivity and about 81% specificity in cross-validation and 80%/75% in testing. No statistical method was used to fix the sample size in advance, and group allocation was not hidden from the investigators. In validation, the model predicted progression to ophthalmopathy a median of about 6.5 months before onset, with about 70% sensitivity and just under 75% specificity. Most expanded thyroid clonotypes (frequency above 0.001) were also detected in blood, suggesting blood repertoires may reflect thyroid immune responses.

Sequenced material: blood. The V and J segments used are TRBV5-4 and TRBJ1-2; the D gene cannot be resolved reliably. This TCR was sampled from a woman aged 35 to 49 with Graves' hyperthyroidism. The nucleotides read TGTGCCAGCAGCCCTGCTGCCGAGAACTATGGCTACACCTTC. The resulting protein is CASSPAAENYGYTF.